This is a list of T cell receptor beta chains from one sample in a study of T cells in tumors after PD-1 blockade. TCRdb's copy holds only in-frame clones and misses some; the assay was immunoSEQ multiplex PCR. The sample carries approximately 19,000 clones, over 75% recorded once. This sample comprised PBMCs, obtained after anti-PD-1 therapy. These receptors all stem from a human donor with advanced basal cell or squamous cell carcinoma (not recorded which). Both conserved end residues are part of each CDR3. A D gene is named only where the DNA matches it firmly. A row's size may be missing; if present it is once, few, many or a size class.

TRBV7-3	TRBJ2-1	TRBD2	NA	15	CASSQRLAGKNEQFF	TGTGCCAGCAGCCAGCGACTAGCGGGGAAGAATGAGCAGTTCTTC
TRBV18	TRBJ2-5	NA	once	11	CASSSQETQYF	TGTGCCAGCTCCAGCCAAGAGACCCAGTACTTC
TRBV7-8	TRBJ2-2	NA	NA	15	CASSLVSGNTGELFF	TGTGCCAGCAGCTTAGTTTCAGGGAACACCGGGGAGCTGTTTTTT
TRBV10-3	TRBJ2-1	NA	NA	13	CAIQEGGLGEQFF	TGTGCCATTCAAGAAGGCGGGTTGGGTGAGCAGTTCTTC
TRBV19	TRBJ1-4	NA	NA	15	CASTDLRVGGEKLFF	TGTGCCAGTACCGACTTAAGAGTGGGCGGCGAAAAACTGTTTTTT
TRBV28	TRBJ2-5	TRBD2	NA	16	CASSVRFSGRKETQYF	TGTGCCAGCAGCGTAAGATTTAGCGGGAGGAAAGAGACCCAGTACTTC
TRBV2	TRBJ1-4	TRBD1	NA	14	CASLKGQGAGKLFF	TGTGCCAGCCTCAAGGGACAGGGGGCAGGAAAACTGTTTTTT
TRBV4-1	TRBJ1-6	NA	NA	17	CASSPTRVSSYNSPLHF	TGCGCCAGCAGCCCTACGAGGGTGAGCTCCTATAATTCACCCCTCCACTTT
TRBV10-3	TRBJ2-7	NA	NA	13	CAIRDTAYDEQYF	TGTGCCATCCGGGACACCGCTTACGACGAGCAGTACTTC
TRBV4-1	TRBJ2-1	TRBD2	NA	16	CASSQEGAGGNNEQFF	TGCGCCAGCAGCCAAGAAGGAGCGGGAGGGAACAATGAGCAGTTCTTC